These T cell receptor beta chains were read from a single sample in a study of neurological immune-mediated disorders. Each CDR3 protein gets one entry after TCRdb re-called the 5' RACE reads with MiXCR. This table holds under 85,000 distinct CDR3 sequences, 10% found once. The sequenced sample consisted of PBMCs. Source of these receptors: a man between 40 and 49 years old in good health. The CDR3 runs from the conserved cysteine through the conserved F or W. Fields, in order: J gene, V gene, clone size, D gene, CDR3 DNA, CDR3 protein. The D gene is left open where the match is weak. Clone size is given as how often the clone was seen (once, few, many) or a class if it is expanded.

>TRBJ2-2|TRBV3-1|many|TRBD1
TGTGCCAGCAGCCACCTCGTAATGGGACAGACCCCGAACACCGGGGAGCTGTTTTTT
CASSHLVMGQTPNTGELFF
>TRBJ1-6|TRBV3-1|many|TRBD1
TGTGCCAGCGGGGGGGACAGGGGGCTAGGATCACCCCTCCACTTT
CASGGDRGLGSPLHF
>TRBJ1-1|TRBV6-1|many|.
TGTGCCAGCAGTGAAGACTTCCGGACTGAAGCTTTCTTT
CASSEDFRTEAFF
>TRBJ2-1|TRBV5-1|many|TRBD2
TGCGCCAGCCTAGCGGGGGATAACAATGAGCAGTTCTTC
CASLAGDNNEQFF
>TRBJ1-1|TRBV5-1|many|TRBD1
TGCGCCAGCAGCCGTAGTTTTCTGGGACAGGGCAACACTGAAGCTTTCTTT
CASSRSFLGQGNTEAFF
>TRBJ2-2|TRBV24-1|many|TRBD2
TGTGCCACCAGTGATACTCGACCGGGGGGGAACACCGGGGAGCTGTTTTTT
CATSDTRPGGNTGELFF
>TRBJ2-3|TRBV9|few|.
TGTGCCAGCAGCTCAGGGGCGGGGGACACAGATACGCAGTATTTT
CASSSGAGDTDTQYF
>TRBJ1-4|TRBV3-1|many|.
TGTGCCAGCAGCCAAGCCATTGAAGAAAAACTGTTTTTT
CASSQAIEEKLFF
>TRBJ2-2|TRBV6-5|many|.
TGTGCCAGCGCTACCCAGGCCCCAGGCACCGGGGAGCTGTTTTTT
CASATQAPGTGELFF
>TRBJ1-4|TRBV29-1|many|TRBD1
TGCAGCGTTCGGCCAGGGGGCGGTGAAAAACTGTTTTTT
CSVRPGGGEKLFF
>TRBJ1-3|TRBV7-6|many|.
TGTGCCAGCAGCCTCCTTATTCCAGGGGCTGGAAACACCATATATTTT
CASSLLIPGAGNTIYF